This T cell receptor beta chain was recorded in a study of OX40 agonist ivuxolimab in advanced cancers. Sequenced by immunoSEQ multiplex PCR; TCRdb stores in-frame clones only, minus some. This table holds about 31,000 clones, roughly 88% found once. The sequence derives from an adult with an advanced solid tumor such as melanoma, head and neck, liver or kidney cancer. The source material was CD4+ or CD8+ T cells sorted from blood, sampled in a trial of the OX40 agonist ivuxolimab.

DNA for the CDR3: TGTGCCAGCAGCGCGGAGGGACTAGCGGGGGCGTACCAAGAGACCCAGTACTTC. Its translation is CASSAEGLAGAYQETQYF. This sequence joins TRBV9 and TRBJ2-5; 14 bases align to TRBD2. The trim removed 3 bases at V and 0 bases at J, leaving 7 bases unmatched. Germline V CDR1 and CDR2: SGDLS, YYNGEE. The CDR3 totals 18 residues.